This TCR beta chain was observed in a study of T cell responses to AZD1222 COVID-19 vaccine (dated by TCRdb to about 2021). Some background on the complete study: Because spike-specific TCR depth and breadth did not differ between the two schedules, AZD1222 recipients who got a second dose at roughly 4 weeks were pooled with those who got a second dose at roughly 12 weeks. TCR sequencing was performed for roughly 250 trial participants, of whom 200 to 220 were given two doses of AZD1222 and some 25 were given two doses of MenACWY control vaccine. Trial participants were enrolled by age into 18-55, 56-69 and 70-plus year subgroups, with about 150, 28 and 57 TCR-sequenced participants respectively.

This clone was detected only once. The antigen it binds to is not known. No much larger clonotype is one base removed from it; base qualities were not supplied. This sample also contains other DNA sequences that code for the same CDR3. V and J are trimmed by 6 bases and 4 bases, and the gene matches miss 3 bases of the junction. There are 13 amino acids in the CDR3, from cysteine to phenylalanine inclusive. Only the CDR3 region is kept as DNA, spanning 39 bases read in frame from base 1. The CDR3 regions of human TCRbeta chains were subjected to immunosequencing. As for the original processing: Repertoire TCRs were checked for matches against a reference library of SARS-CoV-2-specific TCRs that had been generated using the MIRA antigen-specificity platform. Breadth was defined as the fraction of unique TCRs that were SARS-CoV-2-associated. Depth was defined as the fraction of total T cells that were SARS-CoV-2-associated. Each spike-specific TCR was assigned to its reactive spike region and to a CD4 or CD8 class using the MIRA data. Log10-transformed breadth and depth values were compared by one-way ANOVA with Sidak's multiple comparisons tests. TCRdb provides this immuneACCESS table in a form limited to in-frame rearrangements. Some clones are lacking; in checked studies, under half of them reflect an unresolved V gene, and why the rest are absent is not known. V and J calls and clone size follow that table, whereas D and trimming were derived from the DNA. The sample contains around 160,000 clones, about 91% of them found a single time. Approximately 15% of the sample is in the top ten clones.

What the study reported, not specific to this receptor: Spike-specific TCR breadth and depth rose significantly after two AZD1222 doses compared with day 0 and with MenACWY recipients. Only six AZD1222 recipients were SARS-CoV-2 seropositive at baseline, limiting conclusions about previously exposed vaccinees. CD4 TCRs associated with the vaccine covered the entire spike protein, and the dominant responses were in regions 160-218 and 743-854. Most participants were white British and females outnumbered males, and the authors suggested that clonal diversity may have been underestimated. Epitopes outside the regions mutated in the B.1.351 and B.1.1.7 variants were reportedly recognized by nearly half of the unique spike-specific TCRs. Because no day 14 peak-response samples were available, repertoires were characterized only after the peak T cell response. The 56-69-year group was small, and its depth increase did not reach significance, likely because of low power.

The time point label on this specimen signifies: baseline before first vaccination. Vaccinee samples came from UK trials COV001 and COV002, including a single-blind randomized controlled phase 2/3 trial of AZD1222 (ChAdOx1 nCoV-19) in healthy adults. Trial participant PBMC samples were collected at day 0 and day 28 after the second dose for TCRbeta chain sequencing. The chain couples TRBV12-3 or TRBV12-4 to TRBJ1-5; a stretch of 7 junction bases matches TRBD1. This material consisted of peripheral blood, taken on day 0 of AZD1222 vaccination. The source of this sequence is an adult in good health. The CDR3 corresponds to CASSSTGNQPQHF. The bases are TGTGCCAGCAGCTCGACAGGGAATCAGCCCCAGCATTTT.